Presented here are 25 T cell receptor beta chains from one specimen sequenced in a study of OX40 agonist ivuxolimab in advanced cancers. Method: immunoSEQ multiplex PCR; TCRdb's copy keeps in-frame clones and lacks some. The sample has approximately 40,000 clones, roughly four fifths seen once. The material sequenced was CD4+ or CD8+ T cells sorted from blood, taken in a trial of the OX40 agonist ivuxolimab. The receptors were sampled from an adult with an advanced solid tumor such as melanoma, head and neck, liver or kidney cancer.

As concerns this clone: Other DNA sequences in this sample translate to the same CDR3. The gene calls are TRBV5-1 and TRBJ1-1, with a weak D call TRBD1 (5 bases). Germline V gene lookup returns CDR1 SGHRS and CDR2 YFSETQ. The CDR3 totals 14 residues. The V gene lost 0 bases and the J gene lost 3 bases, with 9 bases spanning the gap. The chain's CDR3 is CASSLAGGYTEAFF. As DNA, the CDR3 is TGCGCCAGCAGCTTGGCCGGGGGGTACACTGAAGCTTTCTTT.

This chain links TRBV6-4 with TRBJ2-3, with 14 bases lining up with TRBD2. J was trimmed by 4 bases and V by 5 bases; bases with no gene match: 5. The CDR3 is 16 residues long. Looked up from germline, CDR1 is MRHNA and CDR2 is SNTAGT. CDR3 in amino acids: CASSNGLAGGSDTQYF. CDR3 bases: TGTGCCAGCAGTAACGGACTAGCGGGAGGATCAGATACGCAGTATTTT.

J is TRBJ2-1 and V is TRBV19, with D tentatively TRBD1 or TRBD2 (6 bases each). The CDR3 contains 13 residues. The V end lost 6 bases, the J end lost 4 bases, and 10 bases lay between the germline ends. Germline V gene data show CDR1 as LNHDA and CDR2 as SQIVND (reference sequence). The DNA for the CDR3 is TGTGCCAGTAGCAGGGGACTTTACAATGAGCAGTTCTTC. Protein: CASSRGLYNEQFF.

The chain is built from TRBV27 and TRBJ2-7, with TRBD1 identical over 9 bases. The CDR3 extends over 15 amino acids. Trimming cost V 6 bases and J 3 bases; bases outside gene matches: 9. The germline gives CDR1 MNHEY, CDR2 SMNVEV (reference sequence). Written as DNA, the CDR3 is TGTGCCAGCAGCCCGTCGGGACAGGGTCTCTACGAGCAGTACTTC. Its translation is CASSPSGQGLYEQYF.

The chain couples TRBV5-4 to TRBJ2-7, with 8 bases fitting TRBD2. CDR1 is SGHNT and CDR2 is YYREEE in the germline V gene (reference sequence). There are 15 residues in the CDR3. The V segment lost 0 bases and the J segment 7 bases; nucleotides outside the gene matches: 9. CDR3 nucleotides: TGTGCCAGCAGCTTGGTCCCGGGCGGGGGGAGAGAGCAGTACTTC. This translates into CASSLVPGGGREQYF.

The chain uses TRBV27 and TRBJ2-1, with a possible D match to TRBD1 (6 bases). The CDR3 covers 19 residues. Trimming left V 2 bases short and J 0 bases short, with 20 bases between. Germline loops: CDR1 MNHEY, CDR2 SMNVEV (reference sequence). The CDR3 region is CASSLKWGRTKSSYNEQFF. CDR3 bases: TGTGCCAGCAGTTTAAAGTGGGGGCGGACCAAAAGCTCCTACAATGAGCAGTTCTTC.

In its sample, this clone ranks as medium-sized. The rearrangement uses TRBV27 and TRBJ1-2; D gene uncertain. Germline lookup yields CDR1 MNHEY and CDR2 SMNVEV (reference sequence). Trimming stripped 2 bases from V and 6 bases from J, with 10 bases between. The CDR3 is 13 amino acids. This CDR3 is CASSLRSGNGYTF. The CDR3 DNA follows: TGTGCCAGCAGTTTACGTAGTGGGAATGGCTACACCTTC.

The chain combines TRBV5-6 with TRBJ2-7, with 9 bases lining up with TRBD1. V lost 4 bases to trimming and J lost 0 bases; unmatched junction nucleotides: 8. Germline V gene lookup returns CDR1 SGHDT and CDR2 YYEEEE. There are 16 residues in the CDR3. In nucleotides, the CDR3 is TGTGCCAGCAGCGAAACAGGGGGCAGGAACTCCTACGAGCAGTACTTC. Residues: CASSETGGRNSYEQYF.

The CDR3 reads CASSLLQNSYEQYF. The DNA of the CDR3 is TGTGCCAGCAGTTTATTACAGAATTCCTACGAGCAGTACTTC. The V and J genes are TRBV28 and TRBJ2-7; D not resolved. With 1 base removed from V and 1 base from J, the gap between germline ends came to 8 bases. CDR1 and CDR2 from the germline V gene are MDHEN and SYDVKM. The CDR3 contains 14 residues. Full variable domain (outside the CDR3, taken from reference TRBV28 and TRBJ2-7): DVKVTQSSRYLVKRTGEKVFLECVQDMDHENMFWYRQDPGLGLRLIYFSYDVKMKEKGDIPEGYSVSREKKERFSLILESASTNQTSMYLCASSLLQNSYEQYFGPGTRLTVT.

V usage is TRBV27 and J usage is TRBJ2-7; tentative D call: TRBD2 (7 bases). Germline CDR1 and CDR2: MNHEY and SMNVEV (reference sequence). CDR3 length equals 16 residues. V was shortened by 3 bases and J by 4 bases, with 19 bases between the two germline ends. The CDR3 spells CASSFRGGYSLYEQYF. CDR3 sequence (DNA): TGTGCCAGCAGTTTTAGGGGGGGCTACAGTCTATACGAGCAGTACTTC.

The rearrangement joins TRBV5-1 to TRBJ2-2, with 12 nucleotides matching TRBD2. Germline CDR1 SGHRS, CDR2 YFSETQ. Losses at the gene ends were 3 bases for V and 5 bases for J; bases not matched to a gene: 2. The CDR3 has 15 amino acids. CDR3 bases: TGCGCCAGCAGCTCCGGACTAGCGGGGACCGGGGAGCTGTTTTTT. Protein sequence: CASSSGLAGTGELFF.

The chain is built from TRBV27 and TRBJ1-5, with no clear D. V was cut by 6 bases and J by 1 base, with 7 bases left in between. Germline assignment: CDR1 MNHEY and CDR2 SMNVEV (reference sequence). The CDR3 has 13 amino acids. CDR3 residues: CASRRGSNQPQHF. CDR3 bases: TGTGCCAGCAGAAGAGGCAGCAATCAGCCCCAGCATTTT.

The rearrangement links TRBV19 to TRBJ1-5; a possible D gene is TRBD1 (5 bases). Germline V gene lookup returns CDR1 LNHDA and CDR2 SQIVND (reference sequence). The CDR3 runs to 13 residues. V was trimmed by 3 bases and J by 11 bases, leaving 14 bases between them. The CDR3 DNA sequence: TGTGCCAGTAGTATTCCAGGGCTGTCAGCCCAGCATTTT. It specifies CASSIPGLSAQHF. Full variable domain (missing parts from reference TRBV19 and TRBJ1-5): DGGITQSPKYLFRKEGQNVTLSCEQNLNHDAMYWYRQDPGQGLRLIYYSQIVNDFQKGDIAEGYSVSREKKESFPLTVTSAQKNPTAFYLCASSIPGLSAQHFGDGTRLSIL.

The gene calls are TRBV28 and TRBJ1-2, with 11 nucleotides matching TRBD1. CDR3 length: 15 residues. J was trimmed by 5 bases and V by 3 bases; bases with no gene match: 5. Germline V CDR1 and CDR2: MDHEN, SYDVKM. CDR3 DNA sequence: TGTGCCAGCAGTTTGGGACAGGGGGAATATTATGGCTACACCTTC. It codes for CASSLGQGEYYGYTF.

This clone showed up just once. J is TRBJ2-7 and V is TRBV29-1; a possible D gene is TRBD2 (6 bases). V was pared by 2 bases and J by 6 bases, with 14 bases between. This CDR3 spans 13 amino acids. Germline assignment: CDR1 SQVTM and CDR2 ANQGSEA. CDR3 region: CSVESRGGVEQYF. DNA of the CDR3: TGCAGCGTTGAAAGCCGAGGAGGGGTCGAGCAGTACTTC.

The rearrangement joins TRBV27 to TRBJ1-2; 7 nucleotides line up with TRBD1. Germline trimming cut 1 base from V and 8 bases from J; bases unmatched to any gene: 7. Germline V gives CDR1 MNHEY, CDR2 SMNVEV (reference sequence). The CDR3 loop spans 14 amino acids. The CDR3 protein is CASSLYPGTEGYTF. CDR3 nucleotides: TGTGCCAGCAGTTTATATCCAGGGACAGAGGGCTACACCTTC.

This clone came up once. This sequence joins TRBV29-1 and TRBJ1-5; D perhaps matches TRBD1 (6 bases). Germline values: CDR1 SQVTM, CDR2 ANQGSEA. This CDR3 has 14 amino acids. With 2 bases removed from V and 6 bases from J, the gap between germline ends came to 14 bases. The CDR3 is CSVETGLRGQPQHF. The CDR3 region has the DNA TGCAGCGTTGAAACTGGACTCAGGGGTCAGCCCCAGCATTTT.

The chain employs TRBV7-9 and TRBJ1-4, with no clear D. V shed 6 bases and J shed 7 bases, with 9 bases lying between them. The CDR3 has 12 amino acids. Germline CDR1 and CDR2: SEHNR and FQNEAQ (reference sequence). The CDR3 sequence is CASRGLVEKLFF. CDR3 nucleotides: TGTGCCAGCAGGGGCCTCGTTGAAAAACTGTTTTTT.

The rearrangement joins TRBV9 to TRBJ1-1; 7 bases line up with TRBD1. Unmatched junction bases numbered 7, after V lost 3 bases and J lost 5 bases. The CDR3 covers 14 residues. Looked up from germline, CDR1 is SGDLS and CDR2 is YYNGEE. CDR3 residues: CASSARDSRTEAFF. As DNA, the CDR3 is TGTGCCAGCAGCGCCAGGGACAGCAGAACTGAAGCTTTCTTT.

The chain is built from TRBV2 and TRBJ2-7, with 11 bases lining up with TRBD2. The CDR3 length is 16 residues. From germline, CDR1 is SNHLY and CDR2 FYNNEI. V was pared by 0 bases and J by 4 bases, with 5 bases of the junction left unmatched. In DNA form, the CDR3 reads TGTGCCAGCAGTGAAGCCAATAGCGGGGGGGGTTACGAGCAGTACTTC. Amino acids: CASSEANSGGGYEQYF.

This clone has just one count. Written as DNA, the CDR3 is TGTGCCTGGAGTGTTGGGGCAGGCTCCCTCTACGAGCAGTACTTC. As protein: CAWSVGAGSLYEQYF. The rearrangement uses TRBV30 and TRBJ2-7; tentatively, D is TRBD1 (5 bases). CDR3 length equals 15 residues. Germline assignment: CDR1 GTSNPN and CDR2 SVGIG (reference sequence). Trimming pared 0 bases from V and 3 bases from J, leaving 15 bases between. The whole variable domain, remainder taken from reference TRBV30 and TRBJ2-7, is SQTIHQWPATLVQPVGSPLSLECTVEGTSNPNLYWYRQAAGRGLQLLFYSVGIGQISSEVPQNLSASRPQDRQFILSSKKLLLSDSGFYLCAWSVGAGSLYEQYFGPGTRLTVT.

This clone was found a few times. The genes are TRBV7-9 and TRBJ2-5; possible D gene TRBD2, 6 bases. Trimming removed 5 bases from V and 2 bases from J, with 21 bases in between. The germline gives CDR1 SEHNR, CDR2 FQNEAQ (reference sequence). The CDR3 spans 17 residues. CDR3 nucleotides: TGTGCCAGCAGCAAGAAGCCGTCGGGACTGCAACAAGAGACCCAGTACTTC. Its translation is CASSKKPSGLQQETQYF.

This rearrangement joins TRBV6-5 to TRBJ1-2; D is unresolved. The CDR3 contains 13 residues. V was clipped by 2 bases and J by 0 bases, with 4 bases between them. The V gene's germline CDR1 is MNHEY and CDR2 SVGAGI. The DNA of the CDR3 is TGTGCCAGCAGTTACACGGCTAACTATGGCTACACCTTC. The encoded protein is CASSYTANYGYTF.

A single count supports this clone. The V and J genes are TRBV28 and TRBJ2-1; the D gene is possibly TRBD1 (6 bases). Germline assignment: CDR1 MDHEN and CDR2 SYDVKM. The CDR3 consists of 16 residues. V shed 8 bases and J shed 8 bases, with 25 bases lying between them. In nucleotides, the CDR3 is TGTGCCAGCCACCGACAAATTCGCCTGGGGGCCGATGAGCAGTTCTTC. It is translated as CASHRQIRLGADEQFF.

This chain links TRBV7-6 with TRBJ2-7, with D unclear. The CDR3 consists of 16 residues. Trimming left V 1 base short and J 0 bases short, with 13 bases between. Germline CDR1 reads SGHVS; CDR2 reads FNYEAQ. The CDR3 is CASSLVGSRSSYEQYF. CDR3 DNA: TGTGCCAGCAGCTTAGTGGGATCGAGGAGCTCCTACGAGCAGTACTTC.